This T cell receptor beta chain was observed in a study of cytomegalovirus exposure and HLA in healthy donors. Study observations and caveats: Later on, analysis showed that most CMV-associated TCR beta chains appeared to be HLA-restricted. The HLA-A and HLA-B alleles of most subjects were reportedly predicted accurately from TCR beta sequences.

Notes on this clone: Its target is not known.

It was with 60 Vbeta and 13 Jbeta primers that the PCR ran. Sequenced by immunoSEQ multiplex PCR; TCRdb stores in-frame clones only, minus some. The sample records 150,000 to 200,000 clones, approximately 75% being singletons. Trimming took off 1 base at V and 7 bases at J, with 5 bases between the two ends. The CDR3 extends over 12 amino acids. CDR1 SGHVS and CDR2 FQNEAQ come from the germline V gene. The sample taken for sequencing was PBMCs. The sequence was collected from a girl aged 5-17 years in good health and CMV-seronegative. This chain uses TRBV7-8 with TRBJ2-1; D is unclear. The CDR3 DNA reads TGTGCCAGCAGCTTAGGGAGTAATGAGCAGTTCTTC. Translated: CASSLGSNEQFF.